These T cell receptor beta chains were read from a single sample in a study of T cells in localized non-small cell lung cancer. Sequenced by immunoSEQ multiplex PCR; TCRdb stores in-frame clones only, minus some. The table shows approximately 24,000 clones, with approximately 91% occurring only once. The sequenced sample was peripheral blood, obtained before any cancer treatment. The receptors here all came from a man aged 40 to 69 with stage I squamous cell lung carcinoma. The CDR3 runs from the conserved cysteine through the conserved F or W.

TRBV29-1,TRBJ1-4,CSARTESTNEKLFF
TRBV9,TRBJ1-3,CASSVGVTGNTIYF
TRBV9,TRBJ2-1,CASSEGLLLYNEQFF
TRBV5-4,TRBJ1-1,CASSGRDENTEAFF
TRBV4-3,TRBJ2-7,CASSQDWTSGAYEQYF
TRBV2,TRBJ2-7,CASTTDSYEQYF
TRBV19,TRBJ2-7,CASSISGQGSYEQYF
TRBV30,TRBJ1-2,CAWSPTVYIGYTF
TRBV27,TRBJ2-1,CASSLIWTGEGEQFF
TRBV9,TRBJ1-1,CASSKEGMNTEAFF
TRBV5-6,TRBJ2-7,CASSPRAGGYEQYF
TRBV7-9,TRBJ1-3,CASSTLQGWSGNTIYF
TRBV11-2,TRBJ2-7,CASSFGTGAFEQYF
TRBV4-1,TRBJ1-3,CASSLRVTTLSYAVSGNTIYF
TRBV7-2,TRBJ1-3,CASSLDQGFGNTIYF